Each of the 23 T cell receptor beta chains below was sequenced from the same sample in a study of vaccination and CD4 T cells after COVID-19. Treatment indicated: approximately 9-day PBMC culture with coronavirus spike peptide pools or control peptides (ViraFEST assay). The Oncomine TCR Beta short-read assay was applied to DNA of cultured CD4+ T cells. TCRdb recomputed calls from the PCR reads with MiXCR, one row per CDR3 protein. Found here are approximately 10,000 distinct CDR3 sequences, roughly 25% of them singletons; the top ten hold around a quarter. These receptors have no known antigen. Sequencing was performed on CD4+ T cells from blood, cultured in vitro, taken before SARS-CoV-2 vaccination. The receptors derive from a human donor who received a COVID-19 vaccine.

This clonotype was found a few times. V gene TRBV7-2 combines with J gene TRBJ2-3; possible D gene TRBD1, 5 bases. The CDR3 sequence is 16 residues long. CDR1 is SGHTA, CDR2 FQGNSA, per germline. The V end lost 2 bases, the J end lost 6 bases, and 18 bases lay between the germline ends. The CDR3 DNA is TGTGCCAGCAGCTTAAGTACAGGATTTCAGCCGGATACGCAGTATTTT. Encoded protein: CASSLSTGFQPDTQYF.

This clonotype was seen only a few times. The chain has TRBV5-1 and TRBJ1-4, with unresolved D. The germline gives CDR1 SGHRS, CDR2 YFSETQ. The CDR3 loop spans 15 amino acids. V gave up 0 bases and J gave up 12 bases, with 18 bases separating them. CDR3 amino acids: CASSLGVGGVRELFF. The CDR3, as DNA: TGCGCCAGCAGCTTGGGGGTCGGCGGGGTACGGGAACTGTTTTTT.

This clonotype has more than one count but fewer than ten. The chain carries TRBV19 and TRBJ2-5, with D unresolved. The CDR3 covers 13 residues. V was trimmed by 7 bases and J by 6 bases, leaving 15 bases between them. The germline V gene encodes CDR1 LNHDA and CDR2 SQIVND (reference sequence). The CDR3 region has the DNA TGTGCCAGTAAGGTGGCGGCCGGGCAGACCCAGTACTTC. It codes for CASKVAAGQTQYF.

The chain joins TRBV6-2 or TRBV6-3 to TRBJ2-3; TRBD2 agrees at 8 bases. The CDR3 contains 13 residues. Germline V gene sequence: CDR1 MNHEY, CDR2 SVGEGT. Trimming at V came to 5 bases and at J to 4 bases, leaving 2 bases not matched to a gene. The CDR3 reads CASSRLASDTQYF. CDR3 coding DNA: TGTGCCAGCAGTAGACTAGCGTCAGATACGCAGTATTTT.

V gene TRBV7-9 combines with J gene TRBJ1-1; 9 nucleotides agree with TRBD1. Germline trimming cut 5 bases from V and 0 bases from J; bases unmatched to any gene: 10. The CDR3 has 17 amino acids. CDR1 is SEHNR, CDR2 FQNEAQ, per germline (reference sequence). CDR3 bases: TGTGCCAGCAGCACCACGAGAGGGACAGGGATGAACACTGAAGCTTTCTTT. Translated, it gives CASSTTRGTGMNTEAFF.

The chain combines TRBV7-6 with TRBJ2-1; TRBD1 agrees at 7 bases. The germline V gene encodes CDR1 SGHVS and CDR2 FNYEAQ. The CDR3 length is 15 residues. Trimming removed 5 bases from V and 3 bases from J; junction bases left unmatched: 7. CDR3 nucleotides: TGTGCCAGCAGCCTCGCCGGGACAGACTACAATGAGCAGTTCTTC. This sequence encodes CASSLAGTDYNEQFF.

CDR3 sequence reads: CSASPWLTGVKWGTEAFF. The DNA for the CDR3 is TGCAGTGCTAGTCCCTGGCTGACAGGGGTGAAGTGGGGCACTGAAGCTTTCTTT. The chain couples TRBV20-1 to TRBJ1-1, with 8 bases that match TRBD1. The germline CDR1 and CDR2 sequences are DFQATT and SNEGSKA (reference sequence). Trimming at V came to 3 bases and at J to 4 bases, leaving 19 bases not matched to a gene. The CDR3 is 18 residues long.

This clonotype has more than one count but fewer than ten. The chain carries TRBV18 and TRBJ2-3; D remains ambiguous. The CDR3 is 12 residues long. Looked up from germline, CDR1 is KGHSH and CDR2 is LQKENI. The ends were cut back, 4 bases at V and 4 bases at J, with 6 bases in the middle. The CDR3 loop is CASSQKADTQYF. The DNA for the CDR3 is TGTGCCAGCTCACAGAAGGCAGATACGCAGTATTTT.

There are a few counts of this clonotype. The chain recombines TRBV7-6 with TRBJ1-4; D unclear. The V end was cut by 1 base, the J end by 6 bases, with 12 bases between. CDR1 and CDR2 (germline): SGHVS, FNYEAQ. This CDR3 spans 15 amino acids. Written as DNA, the CDR3 is TGTGCCAGCAGCTTAGATCAGTCTGGCGATGAAAAACTGTTTTTT. It is translated as CASSLDQSGDEKLFF.

V and J are TRBV2 and TRBJ1-4; the D is unclear. This CDR3 is built from 12 residues. The germline V gene has CDR1 SNHLY and CDR2 FYNNEI. The germline V and J ends were trimmed by 6 bases and 8 bases, with 10 bases remaining between them. The CDR3 region is CASRADQEKLFF. Written as DNA, the CDR3 is TGTGCCAGCAGGGCCGATCAGGAAAAACTGTTTTTT.

By share of the sample, this clonotype is medium-sized (0.01 to 0.1%). The V gene is TRBV19, the J gene TRBJ1-2, with TRBD1 matching 8 bases. Germline V lookup: CDR1 LNHDA, CDR2 SQIVND (reference sequence). The CDR3 is made up of 12 amino acids. With 4 bases clipped from V and 10 bases from J, the junction kept 5 bases outside the gene matches. The CDR3 DNA reads as TGTGCCAGTAGTACGGACAGGGCGGTCTACACCTTC. It codes for CASSTDRAVYTF.

This clonotype was counted a few times. The V gene is TRBV2, the J gene TRBJ2-5; 12 bases line up with TRBD2. This CDR3 contains 14 residues. Germline V gene sequence: CDR1 SNHLY, CDR2 FYNNEI. V shed 6 bases, J shed 4 bases, and the junction held 3 bases outside the gene matches. The CDR3 sequence is CASRRLAGAETQYF. CDR3 in DNA: TGTGCCAGCAGGCGACTAGCGGGGGCAGAGACCCAGTACTTC.

This clonotype was seen a handful of times. V is TRBV6-1 and J is TRBJ1-6, with D uncertain. The germline gives CDR1 MNHNS, CDR2 SASEGT. The CDR3 loop spans 13 amino acids. Trimming shortened V by 6 bases and J by 13 bases, and 16 bases separated the two germline ends. Here the CDR3 reads CASSPGLLDPLHF. CDR3 bases: TGTGCCAGCAGCCCGGGGTTACTGGACCCCCTCCACTTT.

The rearrangement uses TRBV2 and TRBJ2-3; D uncertain. Germline CDR1 reads SNHLY; CDR2 reads FYNNEI. The CDR3 extends over 11 amino acids. Trimming took off 10 bases at V and 2 bases at J, with 7 bases between the two ends. The CDR3: CATAITDTQYF. The CDR3 region has the DNA TGTGCCACCGCTATCACAGATACGCAGTATTTT. Supplemented by reference TRBV2 and TRBJ2-3, the full variable domain reads EPEVTQTPSHQVTQMGQEVILRCVPISNHLYFYWYRQILGQKVEFLVSFYNNEISEKSEIFDDQFSVERPDGSNFTLKIRSTKLEDSAMYFCATAITDTQYFGPGTRLTVL.

The chain is built from TRBV24-1 and TRBJ1-5; D might be TRBD1 (6 bases). V gave up 4 bases and J gave up 7 bases, with 16 bases separating them. The germline gives CDR1 KGHDR, CDR2 SFDVKD. The CDR3 sequence is 15 residues long. CDR3 residues: CATSDQTGPGQPQHF. Here the CDR3 DNA reads TGTGCCACCAGTGACCAGACAGGCCCCGGGCAGCCCCAGCATTTT.

A few counts support this clonotype. This chain connects TRBV10-1 to TRBJ2-5, with a weak D call TRBD1 (6 bases). Germline V CDR1 and CDR2: WNHNN, SYGVQD (reference sequence). V was shortened by 3 bases and J by 1 base, with 12 bases between the two germline ends. The CDR3 length is 15 residues. The DNA of the CDR3 is TGCGCCAGCAGTGAACAGGGATCTCGCCAAGAGACCCAGTACTTC. Translating it yields CASSEQGSRQETQYF.

The CDR3 bases are TGTGCCAGTAGTGGGGGACAGGAACATCAGCCCCAGCATTTT. Residues: CASSGGQEHQPQHF. This chain connects TRBV19 to TRBJ1-5; 8 bases are shared with TRBD1. The CDR3 is 14 residues long. The V segment lost 5 bases and the J segment 5 bases; nucleotides outside the gene matches: 5. The V gene's germline CDR1 is LNHDA and CDR2 SQIVND (reference sequence).

V usage is TRBV2 and J usage is TRBJ2-3; 11 bases are shared with TRBD2. The V gene's germline CDR1 is SNHLY and CDR2 FYNNEI. The CDR3 sequence is 15 residues long. With V trimmed by 6 bases and J by 7 bases, 9 bases remained unmatched. CDR3 sequence reads: CASRLLAGAFHTQYF. For the CDR3, the DNA is TGTGCCAGCAGGCTACTAGCGGGGGCCTTTCATACGCAGTATTTT.

This clonotype was counted a single time. An end of the junction differs from the germline gene, which may be a read error. CDR3: CAGSYSLSGSYEQYF. Here the CDR3 DNA reads TGTGCCGGCAGTTACTCCCTTTCAGGCTCCTACGAGCAGTACTTC. The chain couples TRBV6-5 to TRBJ2-7; D unclear. The CDR3 extends over 15 amino acids. Germline values: CDR1 MNHEY, CDR2 SVGAGI.

This clonotype showed up just a few times. The chain couples TRBV19 to TRBJ1-1; 10 bases are a match to TRBD1. V was clipped by 9 bases and J by 3 bases; unmatched bases: 7. Germline CDR1 LNHDA, CDR2 SQIVND (reference sequence). The CDR3 contains 14 residues. CDR3 nucleotide sequence: TGTGCCAGCTCCCTGGGACAGGGGCACACTGAAGCTTTCTTT. This encodes CASSLGQGHTEAFF.

This clonotype came up a few times. The chain joins TRBV6-1 to TRBJ2-3; the D gene is possibly TRBD1 (6 bases). Trimming removed 7 bases at V and 2 bases at J, with 7 bases between. This CDR3 spans 12 amino acids. Germline V gene sequence: CDR1 MNHNS, CDR2 SASEGT. In DNA, the CDR3 is TGTGCCAGCACAGGGGCCACAGATACGCAGTATTTT. Amino acid sequence: CASTGATDTQYF.

Relative to its sample, this clonotype is medium-sized. CDR3 sequence: CASSLAGGYEQYF. Here the CDR3 DNA reads TGTGCCAGCAGCTTAGCGGGCGGCTACGAGCAGTACTTC. The rearrangement uses TRBV7-9 and TRBJ2-7, with no clear D. This CDR3 comprises 13 residues. The germline V gene encodes CDR1 SEHNR and CDR2 FQNEAQ (reference sequence). The V and J ends lost 0 bases and 3 bases respectively, with 6 bases between them.

The genes are TRBV19 and TRBJ2-1, with D unresolved. The CDR3 runs 14 residues. Germline CDR1 and CDR2: LNHDA and SQIVND (reference sequence). Trimming removed 3 bases at V and 1 base at J, with 7 bases between. The CDR3: CASSMSVSYNEQFF. The CDR3 DNA sequence: TGTGCCAGTAGTATGAGCGTTTCCTACAATGAGCAGTTCTTC.